This T cell receptor beta chain is from a study of blood T cell repertoires in COVID-19. From germline, CDR1 is SEHNR and CDR2 FQNEAQ (reference sequence). The V gene lost 1 base and the J gene lost 3 bases, with 10 bases spanning the gap. This CDR3 is built from 15 residues. Data came from immunoSEQ multiplex PCR; TCRdb stores just in-frame clones and leaves some out. The data hold fewer than 350,000 clones, with roughly 90% observed a single time. The sample taken for sequencing was PBMCs or T cells enriched from blood (not recorded which). The TCR originated in a woman in her 40s with acute COVID-19. The J gene is TRBJ1-5, the V gene TRBV7-9, with D maybe TRBD1 (5 bases). The CDR3 here is CASSLGAGPNQPQHF. CDR3 bases: TGTGCCAGCAGCTTAGGGGCAGGGCCCAATCAGCCCCAGCATTTT.